This T cell receptor (beta chain) is from a study of blood T cells in healthy people across ages. The V gene's germline CDR1 is DFQATT and CDR2 SNEGSKA (reference sequence). CDR3 length: 13 amino acids. Alongside a J-beta primer mix, a sample-barcoded 5' primer served in a second PCR lasting 7 to 11 cycles. TCRdb called the 5' RACE reads again in MiXCR, with one record for every CDR3 protein. The table records around 970,000 distinct CDR3 sequences, roughly 51% of them present only once. Sequencing input: blood. This chain links TRBV20-1 with TRBJ2-5; no clear D gene. The J call is in doubt because the DNA end fits TRBJ2-7 better. This TCR was sampled from an older woman in good health. The CDR3 DNA sequence: TGCAGTGCTACCCTAGTTGATCCGTACGAGCAGTACTTC. Residues: CSATLVDPYEQYF.